This record concerns one T cell receptor (beta chain) sequence. Its antigen remains unidentified. The CDR3 consists of 14 residues. V lost 6 bases and J lost 4; bases outside the gene matches: 8. The data belong to a study of T cell repertoires in cytomegalovirus infection. Each CDR3 protein gets one entry after TCRdb re-called the reads with MiXCR. The sample consists of around 300,000 distinct CDR3 sequences, roughly 25% of them appearing once. The receptor's source is a human donor in good health (CMV status not recorded). Some clones in this sample may be carry-over from other donors' samples. The sample here was cultured PBMCs, taken from culture after CMV antigen stimulation. This chain links TRBV12-3 or TRBV12-4 with TRBJ1-2; 7 bases are a match to TRBD1. The CDR3 DNA sequence: TGTGCCAGCAGCTCTACAGGGGCGGGCTATGGCTACACCTTC. It encodes CASSSTGAGYGYTF.